Listed here are 30 T cell receptor beta chains from one sample, sequenced in a study of early T cells in non-severe SARS-CoV-2 infection. MiXCR, applied by TCRdb to the 5' RACE reads, yields one record per CDR3 protein. The table lists tens of thousands of distinct CDR3 sequences, around 12% of them singletons. Sequencing used whole blood. These receptors came from an adult who was a healthcare worker with PCR-confirmed SARS-CoV-2 infection or an uninfected control (not recorded which).

This clonotype was seen repeatedly, ten times or more. The CDR3 coding sequence is TGTGCCAGCAGCTGGACAGGGGGCGGGGCCAACGTCCTGACTTTC. Protein product: CASSWTGGGANVLTF. The rearrangement joins TRBV7-2 to TRBJ2-6; 11 nucleotides match TRBD1. Germline values: CDR1 SGHTA, CDR2 FQGNSA. CDR3 length: 15 residues. V gave up 4 bases and J gave up 4 bases; unmatched junction bases: 0. Drawing the rest from reference TRBV7-2 and TRBJ2-6, the complete variable domain is GAGVSQSPSNKVTEKGKDVELRCDPISGHTALYWYRQSLGQGLEFLIYFQGNSAPDKSGLPSDRFSAERTGGSVSTLTIQRTQQEDSAVYLCASSWTGGGANVLTFGAGSRLTVL.

This clonotype was counted only a few times. The rearrangement joins TRBV2 to TRBJ2-1; perhaps TRBD1 as D (6 bases). CDR3 length: 13 amino acids. Trimming cost V 7 bases and J 3 bases, with 10 bases left between them. Germline V gene data show CDR1 as SNHLY and CDR2 as FYNNEI. DNA of the CDR3: TGTGCCAGCAATGTGGACAGCTACAATGAGCAGTTCTTC. Translation: CASNVDSYNEQFF.

This clonotype was detected ten times or more. This chain links TRBV29-1 with TRBJ2-7; TRBD1 agrees at 10 bases. The trim removed 5 bases at V and 2 bases at J, leaving 12 bases unmatched. CDR1 and CDR2 (germline): SQVTM, ANQGSEA. The CDR3 sequence is 16 residues long. CDR3 sequence reads: CSVYEIRDRGTYEQYF. CDR3 sequence (DNA): TGCAGCGTTTATGAAATCCGGGACAGGGGTACCTACGAGCAGTACTTC.

Points on this clonotype: This may be a read error: a much more frequent sequence differs by one nucleotide. The chain joins TRBV30 to TRBJ2-7; tentative D call: TRBD2 (6 bases). The CDR3 consists of 13 residues. Trimming left V 3 bases short and J 7 bases short, with 16 bases between. Germline-derived CDR1 and CDR2 are GTSNPN and SVGIG (reference sequence). The CDR3 sequence: CAWRLERVAEQYF. CDR3 sequence (DNA): TGTGCCTGGAGGTTAGAGCGGGTGGCGGAGCAGTACTTC.

At least ten counts were recorded for this clonotype. The rearrangement joins TRBV6-2 or TRBV6-3 to TRBJ2-3; TRBD1 matches 12 bases. The V segment lost 2 bases and the J segment 4 bases; nucleotides outside the gene matches: 4. The CDR3 consists of 16 residues. Germline CDR1 reads MNHEY; CDR2 reads SVGEGT. The CDR3 is CASSYRDRGHADTQYF. Here the CDR3 DNA reads TGTGCCAGCAGTTACCGGGACAGGGGGCATGCAGATACGCAGTATTTT.

This clonotype was counted at least ten times. The chain is built from TRBV7-2 and TRBJ2-2; D perhaps matches TRBD2 (6 bases). V lost 8 bases, J lost 6 bases, and 16 bases lay in between. The CDR3 totals 14 residues. The V gene's germline CDR1 is SGHTA and CDR2 FQGNSA. CDR3 nucleotides: TGTGCCAGCCGCCCACGGGGGTCGTCCGGGGAGCTGTTTTTT. It codes for CASRPRGSSGELFF.

The gene calls are TRBV10-3 and TRBJ1-5, with D tentatively TRBD1 (5 bases). Trimming cost V 10 bases and J 5 bases, with 15 bases left between them. Germline assignment: CDR1 ENHRY and CDR2 SYGVKD. The CDR3 is 13 residues long. CDR3 residues: CATQGLEDQPQHF. In DNA, the CDR3 is TGTGCCACGCAGGGTTTAGAGGATCAGCCCCAGCATTTT.

This chain uses TRBV12-3 or TRBV12-4 with TRBJ2-6; 7 bases are a match to TRBD1. The CDR3 runs to 18 residues. V was clipped by 6 bases and J by 2 bases; unmatched bases: 13. CDR3 DNA: TGTGCCAGCAGACACGACAGGGATCAAGTGGCTGGGGCCAACGTCCTGACTTTC. This codes for CASRHDRDQVAGANVLTF.

This clonotype was counted many times. The genes are TRBV20-1 and TRBJ2-7; 12 nucleotides align to TRBD2. The ends lost 0 bases at V and 13 bases at J; junction bases unmatched: 4. Germline V gene data show CDR1 as DFQATT and CDR2 as SNEGSKA (reference sequence). The CDR3 covers 12 residues. The CDR3 here is CSARELAGGSYF. Here the CDR3 DNA reads TGCAGTGCTAGAGAACTAGCGGGGGGCTCTTACTTC.

This clonotype has more than one count but fewer than ten. This rearrangement joins TRBV10-3 to TRBJ1-1; possibly TRBD1 for D (5 bases). The V gene's germline CDR1 is ENHRY and CDR2 SYGVKD. This CDR3 is 15 amino acids long. V lost 4 bases and J 1 base, leaving 13 bases between the germline ends. The CDR3: CAISVGGKANTEAFF. CDR3 sequence (DNA): TGTGCCATCAGTGTTGGGGGTAAGGCGAACACTGAAGCTTTCTTT.

This sequence joins TRBV5-1 and TRBJ2-1; D is ambiguous. CDR3 size: 14 residues. The V end was cut by 4 bases, the J end by 5 bases, with 13 bases between. Germline loops: CDR1 SGHRS, CDR2 YFSETQ. The CDR3 loop is CASSPARYHNEQFF. The CDR3 DNA reads as TGCGCCAGCAGCCCGGCTAGGTACCACAATGAGCAGTTCTTC. Full variable domain (missing parts from reference TRBV5-1 and TRBJ2-1): KAGVTQTPRYLIKTRGQQVTLSCSPISGHRSVSWYQQTPGQGLQFLFEYFSETQRNKGNFPGRFSGRQFSNSRSEMNVSTLELGDSALYLCASSPARYHNEQFFGPGTRLTVL.

The gene calls are TRBV20-1 and TRBJ2-2; TRBD2 might be the D (5 bases). Germline-derived CDR1 and CDR2 are DFQATT and SNEGSKA (reference sequence). V was cut by 5 bases and J by 8 bases, with 21 bases left in between. The CDR3 totals 15 residues. CDR3 region: CSAPLGGRTGGELFF. In nucleotides, the CDR3 is TGCAGTGCTCCCTTGGGCGGTCGAACGGGGGGGGAGCTGTTTTTT.

This clonotype appeared a single time. Germline is not matched at one junction end, which may reflect a read error. This rearrangement joins TRBV20-1 to TRBJ2-1; D gene unclear. Per the germline V gene, CDR1 is DFQATT and CDR2 is SNEGSKA (reference sequence). The CDR3 covers 10 residues. The CDR3 DNA follows: TGCGGTGCTAACGGCCATGAGCAGTTCTTC. Translation gives CGANGHEQFF.

This clonotype was found many times. The chain recombines TRBV5-1 with TRBJ2-7, with D possibly matching TRBD2 (6 bases). V lost 1 base and J 6 bases, leaving 20 bases between the germline ends. Germline-derived CDR1 and CDR2 are SGHRS and YFSETQ. The CDR3 loop spans 16 amino acids. The CDR3 nucleotides read TGCGCCAGCAGCTTGATCAAGGGGACTGCTCTGAGCGAGCAGTACTTC. This sequence encodes CASSLIKGTALSEQYF.

This sequence joins TRBV5-5 and TRBJ1-3; 9 bases align to TRBD1. The germline V gene encodes CDR1 SGHKS and CDR2 YYEKEE (reference sequence). The junction had 5 bases not matched to a gene; V was cut back by 0 bases and J by 4 bases. This CDR3 spans 16 amino acids. CDR3 sequence (DNA): TGTGCCAGCAGCTTGGCCTGGGACAGGGAAGGAAACACCATATATTTT. This encodes CASSLAWDREGNTIYF. Based on the CDR3 plus reference TRBV5-5 and TRBJ1-3, the full variable domain is DAGVTQSPTHLIKTRGQQVTLRCSPISGHKSVSWYQQVLGQGPQFIFQYYEKEERGRGNFPDRFSARQFPNYSSELNVNALLLGDSALYLCASSLAWDREGNTIYFGEGSWLTVV.

This clonotype occurred many times. This chain uses TRBV12-3 or TRBV12-4 with TRBJ2-3; no clear D gene. The CDR3 spans 14 residues. Deletions cut 4 bases from V and 5 bases from J, with 13 bases between. The CDR3 reads CASSSTFSRDTQYF. In DNA form, the CDR3 reads TGTGCCAGCAGTTCCACCTTTAGTAGAGATACGCAGTATTTT.

This clonotype showed up many times. The chain joins TRBV7-8 to TRBJ2-7; 8 bases match TRBD1. The CDR3 has 14 residues. V lost 1 base and J lost 6; bases outside the gene matches: 5. The germline CDR1 and CDR2 sequences are SGHVS and FQNEAQ. The CDR3 loop reads CASSLGTGRGEQYF. CDR3 sequence (DNA): TGTGCCAGCAGCTTAGGGACAGGGCGCGGCGAGCAGTACTTC. Combining the CDR3 with reference TRBV7-8 and TRBJ2-7 gives the whole variable domain GAGVSQSPRYKVAKRGQDVALRCDPISGHVSLFWYQQALGQGPEFLTYFQNEAQLDKSGLPSDRFFAERPEGSVSTLKIQRTQQEDSAVYLCASSLGTGRGEQYFGPGTRLTVT.

The genes are TRBV10-3 and TRBJ2-3, with 11 bases identical to TRBD2. This CDR3 contains 17 residues. Losses at the gene ends were 11 bases for V and 0 bases for J; bases not matched to a gene: 13. Germline CDR1 is ENHRY and CDR2 is SYGVKD. DNA for the CDR3: TGTGCCTCCCAGAGGCTAGCGGGGGGATCTAGCACAGATACGCAGTATTTT. It yields the protein CASQRLAGGSSTDTQYF.

This clonotype was detected many times. The gene calls are TRBV11-2 and TRBJ1-1; D is unclear. Trimming took 5 bases from V and 1 from J, leaving 8 bases between them. Germline-derived CDR1 and CDR2 are SGHAT and FQNNGV. The CDR3 is 13 residues long. The chain's CDR3 is CASSVQRNTEAFF. The CDR3 DNA reads TGTGCCAGCAGCGTTCAGAGGAACACTGAAGCTTTCTTT. The whole variable domain, filled in from reference TRBV11-2 and TRBJ1-1, reads EAGVAQSPRYKIIEKRQSVAFWCNPISGHATLYWYQQILGQGPKLLIQFQNNGVVDDSQLPKDRFSAERLKGVDSTLKIQPAKLEDSAVYLCASSVQRNTEAFFGQGTRLTVV.

J is TRBJ2-1 and V is TRBV7-6, with D possibly called TRBD1 or TRBD2 (5 bases each). Germline loops: CDR1 SGHVS, CDR2 FNYEAQ. Trimming took 6 bases from V and 3 from J, leaving 15 bases between them. The CDR3 sequence is 15 residues long. This CDR3 is CASSRPADNYNEQFF. CDR3 in DNA: TGTGCCAGCAGTAGGCCAGCGGACAACTACAATGAGCAGTTCTTC.

This chain connects TRBV7-6 to TRBJ2-3; D remains unclear. The CDR3 is 15 residues long. Trimming cost V 0 bases and J 3 bases, with 10 bases left between them. CDR1 and CDR2 from the germline V gene are SGHVS and FNYEAQ. The CDR3 coding sequence is TGTGCCAGCAGCTTAGCGGCTACTCGGACAGATACGCAGTATTTT. This translates into CASSLAATRTDTQYF.

There are many counts of this clonotype. The chain links TRBV13 to TRBJ1-4; 11 positions agree with TRBD1. Trimming cost V 5 bases and J 6 bases; bases outside gene matches: 5. The CDR3 totals 15 residues. CDR1 is PRHDT, CDR2 FYEKMQ, per germline (reference sequence). CDR3 coding DNA: TGTGCCAGCAGCACCCCGGGACAGGGGGATGAAAAACTGTTTTTT. It specifies CASSTPGQGDEKLFF.

V and J are TRBV29-1 and TRBJ2-7, with 7 nucleotides matching TRBD1. The V gene end was trimmed by 6 bases and the J gene end by 2 bases; junction bases not matched to a gene: 10. Germline V gene data show CDR1 as SQVTM and CDR2 as ANQGSEA. The CDR3 has 14 residues. CDR3 amino acids: CSVILQGQTYEQYF. The CDR3 DNA sequence: TGCAGCGTGATCCTACAGGGACAGACCTACGAGCAGTACTTC.

The chain carries TRBV2 and TRBJ1-1; unclear D gene. CDR1 is SNHLY, CDR2 FYNNEI, per germline. The V end lost 4 bases, the J end lost 0 bases, and 15 bases lay between the germline ends. CDR3 length: 16 residues. The CDR3 sequence: CASSGGGVILNTEAFF. CDR3 sequence (DNA): TGTGCCAGCAGTGGAGGTGGCGTCATCCTGAACACTGAAGCTTTCTTT.

In this sample, this clonotype turned up many times. This rearrangement joins TRBV6-2 or TRBV6-3 to TRBJ2-7; perhaps TRBD2 as D (5 bases). Germline CDR1 MNHEY, CDR2 SVGEGT. V lost 4 bases, J lost 3 bases, and 13 bases lay in between. The length of the CDR3 is 14 residues. The CDR3 nucleotides read TGTGCCAGCAGTTTGTGGACTCATCTCTACGAGCAGTACTTC. It codes for CASSLWTHLYEQYF.

Regarding this clonotype: A much bigger clone sits one base away, suggesting this may be a read error. This sequence joins TRBV14 and TRBJ1-5; D is perhaps TRBD1 (5 bases). The V end lost 5 bases, the J end lost 0 bases, and 17 bases lay between the germline ends. From germline, CDR1 is SGHDN and CDR2 FVKESK. The CDR3 sequence is 17 residues long. CDR3 DNA: TGTGCCAGCAGCTCGGAGGAGCCGGGGGATAGCAATCAGCCCCAGCATTTT. This encodes CASSSEEPGDSNQPQHF.

This clonotype was observed a few times. The chain combines TRBV12-3 or TRBV12-4 with TRBJ1-1; D not certain. The CDR3 length is 14 residues. V gave up 1 base and J gave up 3 bases, with 9 bases separating them. CDR3 amino acids: CASSLDYLDTEAFF. In DNA, the CDR3 is TGTGCCAGCAGTTTAGATTATCTAGACACTGAAGCTTTCTTT.

In regard to this clonotype: One end of the junction is discordant with germline, which a read error may explain. The gene calls are TRBV11-2 and TRBJ2-3; 8 bases map to TRBD2. This CDR3 contains 18 residues. In germline, CDR1 is SGHAT, CDR2 FQNNGV. Written as DNA, the CDR3 is TGTGCCGGCAGCCCCGGGTGGAGTAGCGGGACTAGCACAGATACGCAGTATTTT. The encoded protein is CAGSPGWSSGTSTDTQYF.

The V gene is TRBV7-6, the J gene TRBJ2-2, with D perhaps TRBD2 (6 bases). Trimming removed 2 bases from V and 0 bases from J, with 10 bases in between. The CDR3 length is 16 residues. The germline gives CDR1 SGHVS, CDR2 FNYEAQ. The CDR3 loop is CASSLFAGPNTGELFF. In nucleotides, the CDR3 is TGTGCCAGCAGCTTATTTGCGGGACCGAACACCGGGGAGCTGTTTTTT. The variable domain in full, with the rest retrieved from reference TRBV7-6 and TRBJ2-2, is GAGVSQSPRYKVTKRGQDVALRCDPISGHVSLYWYRQALGQGPEFLTYFNYEAQQDKSGLPNDRFSAERPEGSISTLTIQRTEQRDSAMYRCASSLFAGPNTGELFFGEGSRLTVL.

This clonotype was observed many times. The V call is TRBV6-5, the J call TRBJ2-7; D perhaps matches TRBD2 (5 bases). This CDR3 spans 14 amino acids. V was shortened by 2 bases and J by 2 bases, with 10 bases between the two germline ends. CDR1 and CDR2 from the germline V gene are MNHEY and SVGAGI. CDR3 region: CASSYGSGAYEQYF. In DNA form, the CDR3 reads TGTGCCAGCAGTTACGGTTCCGGGGCCTACGAGCAGTACTTC.